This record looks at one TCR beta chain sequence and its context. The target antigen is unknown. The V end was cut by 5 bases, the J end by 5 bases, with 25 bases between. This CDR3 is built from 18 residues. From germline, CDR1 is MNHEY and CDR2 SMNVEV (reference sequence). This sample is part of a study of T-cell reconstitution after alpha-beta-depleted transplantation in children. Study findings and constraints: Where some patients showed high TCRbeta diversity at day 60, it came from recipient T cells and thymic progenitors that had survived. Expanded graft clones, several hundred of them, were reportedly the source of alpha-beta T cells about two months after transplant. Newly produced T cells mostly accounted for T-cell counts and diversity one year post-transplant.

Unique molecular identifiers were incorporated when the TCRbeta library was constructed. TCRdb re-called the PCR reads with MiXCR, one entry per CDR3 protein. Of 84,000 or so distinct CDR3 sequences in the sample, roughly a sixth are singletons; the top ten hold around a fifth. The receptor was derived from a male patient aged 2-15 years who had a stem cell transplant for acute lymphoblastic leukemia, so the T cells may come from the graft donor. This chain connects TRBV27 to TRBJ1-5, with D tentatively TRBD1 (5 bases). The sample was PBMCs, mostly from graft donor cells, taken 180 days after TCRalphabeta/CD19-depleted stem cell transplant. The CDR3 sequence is CASSPTRAYGRGHQPQHF. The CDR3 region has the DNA TGTGCCAGCAGTCCAACACGGGCGTACGGTCGGGGCCATCAGCCCCAGCATTTT.